This is a list of T cell receptor beta chains from one sample in a study of T cells in Graves' hyperthyroidism and ophthalmopathy. TCRdb called the multiplex PCR reads again in MiXCR, with one record for every CDR3 protein. The table has about 710,000 distinct CDR3 sequences, over 15% seen once. The specimen sequenced was blood. These receptors all stem from a man aged 18 to 35 with Graves' hyperthyroidism. The CDR3 runs from the conserved cysteine through the conserved F or W. D genes are given only for firm matches. The size of a clone is reported for some rows only, either as once, few or many, or as a class for expanded clones.

V	size	D	J	CDR3	DNA
TRBV28	many	NA	TRBJ2-5	CASSSGGGLQETQYF	TGTGCCAGCAGTTCTGGCGGGGGCCTCCAAGAGACCCAGTACTTC
TRBV7-6	few	NA	TRBJ2-3	CASSPQWWDTQYF	TGTGCCAGCAGCCCCCAATGGTGGGATACGCAGTATTTT
TRBV28	few	TRBD1	TRBJ1-5	CASNTGDQPQHF	TGTGCCAGCAATACAGGGGATCAGCCCCAGCATTTT
TRBV29-1	NA	NA	TRBJ2-5	CSVERAGRKTQYF	TGCAGCGTTGAGCGTGCAGGGAGGAAGACCCAGTACTTC
TRBV19	NA	TRBD1	TRBJ1-1	CASSQRLTTGGETEAFF	TGTGCCAGTAGTCAACGTCTCACGACAGGGGGTGAAACTGAAGCTTTCTTT
TRBV20-1	NA	NA	TRBJ2-2	CSAREGSTTGELFF	TGCAGTGCTAGAGAGGGCAGTACGACCGGGGAGCTGTTTTTT
TRBV3-1	many	NA	TRBJ2-5	CASSRLQETQYF	TGTGCCAGCAGCCGATTACAAGAGACCCAGTACTTC
TRBV27	many	NA	TRBJ2-6	CASRPSSGANVLTF	TGTGCCAGCAGGCCCTCATCTGGGGCCAACGTCCTGACTTTC
TRBV29-1	NA	NA	TRBJ1-2	CSVESTDNYGYTF	TGCAGCGTTGAATCGACGGACAACTATGGCTACACCTTC
TRBV6-1	NA	NA	TRBJ2-3	CAVGQDTQYF	TGTGCGGTCGGGCAAGATACGCAGTATTTT
TRBV3-1	few	NA	TRBJ2-1	CASSPGLSGLYNEQFF	TGTGCCAGCAGCCCTGGACTATCGGGGTTATACAATGAGCAGTTCTTC
TRBV18	many	NA	TRBJ1-1	CASSPGATEAFF	TGTGCCAGCTCACCCGGCGCAACTGAAGCTTTCTTT
TRBV6-1	many	TRBD1	TRBJ1-1	CASRTGRTEAFF	TGTGCCAGCAGGACAGGGAGAACTGAAGCTTTCTTT
TRBV20-1	NA	TRBD2	TRBJ2-2	CSASPVAGANTGELFF	TGCAGTGCTAGCCCCGTGGCGGGAGCGAACACCGGGGAGCTGTTTTTT
TRBV28	NA	NA	TRBJ1-3	CASSLGTGWDTIYF	TGTGCCAGCAGTTTAGGCACAGGGTGGGACACCATATATTTT
TRBV2	few	TRBD2	TRBJ2-5	CASSEALLLAGYSQETQYF	TGTGCCAGCAGTGAAGCGCTTCTCCTAGCGGGGTATTCACAAGAGACCCAGTACTTC
TRBV12-3/TRBV12-4	many	TRBD2	TRBJ2-3	CASSPLAGDHRDTQYF	TGTGCCAGCAGTCCGTTAGCGGGAGACCACCGAGATACGCAGTATTTT
TRBV29-1	many	TRBD1	TRBJ2-5	CSVPQGAGWETQYF	TGCAGCGTCCCCCAGGGGGCCGGGTGGGAGACCCAGTACTTC
TRBV20-1	NA	TRBD2	TRBJ2-2	CSARDPGLGRGTGELFF	TGCAGTGCTAGAGATCCGGGACTAGGACGGGGCACCGGGGAGCTGTTTTTT
TRBV6-2/TRBV6-3	many	TRBD2	TRBJ2-1	CASSSRTSRNEQFF	TGTGCCAGCAGTTCCCGGACTAGCAGAAATGAGCAGTTCTTC
TRBV11-2	many	NA	TRBJ1-1	CASSFTGGDTEAFF	TGTGCCAGCAGCTTTACTGGGGGTGATACTGAAGCTTTCTTT